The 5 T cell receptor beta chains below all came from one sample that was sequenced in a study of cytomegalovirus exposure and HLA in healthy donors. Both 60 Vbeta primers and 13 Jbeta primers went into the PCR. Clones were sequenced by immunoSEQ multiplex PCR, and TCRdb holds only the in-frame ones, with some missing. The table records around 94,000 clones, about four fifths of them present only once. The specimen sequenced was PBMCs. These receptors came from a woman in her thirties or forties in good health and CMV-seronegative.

CDR3 loop: CASSQTGYGYTF. CDR3 DNA sequence: TGTGCCAGTTCACAGACAGGCTATGGCTACACCTTC. The V gene is TRBV19, the J gene TRBJ1-2, with D possibly TRBD1 on 6 matching bases. The ends were cut back, 8 bases at V and 4 bases at J, with 11 bases in the middle. The germline V gene has CDR1 LNHDA and CDR2 SQIVND (reference sequence). The CDR3 is 12 residues long.

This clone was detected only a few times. CDR3 in amino acids: CASSRQGGGYTF. The DNA for the CDR3 is TGTGCCAGCAGCCGACAGGGAGGTGGCTACACCTTC. This chain connects TRBV2 to TRBJ1-2, with 7 bases aligning to TRBD1. CDR3 size: 12 residues. J lost 7 bases, V lost 6 bases, and 5 bases had no gene match. CDR1 is SNHLY and CDR2 is FYNNEI in the germline V gene.

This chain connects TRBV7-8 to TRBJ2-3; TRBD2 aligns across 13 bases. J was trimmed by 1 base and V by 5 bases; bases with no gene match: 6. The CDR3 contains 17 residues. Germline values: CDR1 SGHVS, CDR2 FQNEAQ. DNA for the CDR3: TGTGCCAGCAGCCCGACTAGCGGGGGGCACCGCACAGATACGCAGTATTTT. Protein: CASSPTSGGHRTDTQYF.

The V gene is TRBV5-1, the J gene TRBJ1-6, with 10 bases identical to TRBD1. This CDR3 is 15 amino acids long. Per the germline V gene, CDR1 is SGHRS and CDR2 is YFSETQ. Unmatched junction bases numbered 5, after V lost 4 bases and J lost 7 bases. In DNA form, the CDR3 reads TGCGCCAGCAGCCCTCCGGGACAGGGGAATTCACCCCTCCACTTT. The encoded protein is CASSPPGQGNSPLHF.

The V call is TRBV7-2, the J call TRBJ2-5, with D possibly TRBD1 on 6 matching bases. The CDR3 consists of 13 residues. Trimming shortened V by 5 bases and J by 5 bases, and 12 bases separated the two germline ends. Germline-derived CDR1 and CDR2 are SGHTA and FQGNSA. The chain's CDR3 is CASSLQGLETQYF. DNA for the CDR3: TGTGCCAGCAGCCTGCAGGGGTTGGAGACCCAGTACTTC.